This T cell receptor beta chain was observed in a study of blood T cell repertoires in COVID-19. The overall study: Italy, Spain and the United States were the sources of the convalescent and acute COVID-19 samples. Sample material is recorded as cDNA or gDNA derived from T cells, B-cell-depleted T cells, or PBMCs.

Trimming shortened V by 4 bases and J by 3 bases, and 16 bases separated the two germline ends. Germline V CDR1 and CDR2: LGHNA, YSLEER. The CDR3 has 16 residues. Original data processing: Amplification of reference gene primers was used by the study to estimate nucleated cell counts. The method was immunoSEQ multiplex PCR; TCRdb's version includes in-frame clones alone and lacks a portion of them. V and J calls and clone size are those listed in that table; D and trimming were worked out from the DNA. The sample includes approximately 100,000 clones, roughly 83% of them seen just once. The chain has TRBV4-3 and TRBJ1-5, with D perhaps TRBD1 (6 bases). What was sequenced was peripheral blood. The TCR sequence derives from a human donor in a cohort sampled during active COVID-19. The CDR3 reads CASSPRAGASNQPQHF. The CDR3 DNA reads TGCGCCAGCAGCCCCCGTGCGGGGGCCTCCAATCAGCCCCAGCATTTT.